Detailed here is one T cell receptor beta chain. Antigen: not known. Repertoires were generated with immunoSEQ multiplex PCR, while TCRdb's copy carries only in-frame clones and drops some. The sample lists 30,000 to 35,000 clones, 55% to 75% occurring once. This record comes from a study of vaccination effects on CD4 cells after COVID-19. Study context: Samples were given by two convalescent patients 16 days and one week before vaccination.

Study results and caveats: Marked clonal contraction was seen in infection- and vaccine-induced clones late after vaccination.

Expansion with viral peptide pools was applied to antigen-specific CD4+ T cells by the ViraFEST assay prior to sequencing. Following an approximately 9-day culture, CD4+ T cells were purified. The person acquired a PCR-confirmed SARS-CoV-2 infection between March and December 2020. Each well held 1.5 million to 2.5 million PBMC cultured with around 10 ug/ml peptides and 7.5 to 10 IU/ml IL-2. Sequencing was performed on CD4+ T cells from PBMCs cultured with a peptide pool, taken before COVID-19 vaccination. The receptor comes from a human donor who had a prior SARS-CoV-2 infection.

The CDR3 reads CASSPGQAIGEQFF. The CDR3 DNA follows: TGTGCCAGCAGTCCGGGACAGGCTATCGGGGAGCAGTTCTTC. The chain has TRBV11-3 and TRBJ2-1, with 8 bases matching TRBD1. Looked up from germline, CDR1 is SGHNT and CDR2 is YENEEA. The V segment lost 6 bases and the J segment 10 bases; nucleotides outside the gene matches: 11. CDR3 length: 14 amino acids. The variable domain in full, completed from reference TRBV11-3 and TRBJ2-1, reads EAGVVQSPRYKIIEKKQPVAFWCNPISGHNTLYWYLQNLGQGPELLIRYENEEAVDDSQLPKDRFSAERLKGVDSTLKIQPAELGDSAVYLCASSPGQAIGEQFFGPGTRLTVL.